This record concerns one TCR beta chain sequence. Its antigen is undetermined. The germline V gene encodes CDR1 MNHEY and CDR2 SMNVEV (reference sequence). This CDR3 spans 15 amino acids. V dropped 6 bases and J dropped 5 bases, with 17 bases sitting between them. These data belong to a study of CD8 T cells in ankylosing spondylitis. The TCR beta libraries were generated through quantitative 5'-RACE incorporating molecular barcodes. MiXCR was run by TCRdb on the 5' RACE reads, yielding one entry per CDR3 protein. The sample has hundreds of thousands of distinct CDR3 sequences; 10% to 15% are singletons. Study-wide points: A TCR beta motif of fewer than ten highly homologous variants seemed to mark ankylosing spondylitis blood. Researchers reportedly found disease-linked clones significantly enriched in matched ankylosing spondylitis synovial fluid. Peripheral blood held disease-linked clones only at relatively low frequency, and these were CD8+. Some of these motif variants have turned up before, in reports on reactive arthritis synovial fluid and blood.

The chain combines TRBV27 with TRBJ1-5; perhaps TRBD1 as D (6 bases). The TCR originated in a male donor with ankylosing spondylitis. The sequenced sample was blood, either unsorted or a sorted T cell fraction (not recorded which). CDR3 residues: CASRRQALDHQPQHF. CDR3 DNA sequence: TGTGCCAGCAGGCGACAGGCCCTGGACCATCAGCCCCAGCATTTT.